This T cell receptor beta chain derives from a study of Ad26.COV2.S vaccination and SARS-CoV-2 variants (dated by TCRdb to the early 2020s). Regarding the complete study: Vaccine-arm donors came from COV1001, a multicentre, randomized, double-blind, placebo-controlled phase I-IIa trial of Ad26.COV2.S in healthy adults. Ad26.COV2.S was given intramuscularly at 5x10^10 or 1x10^11 viral particles, as a single shot or as two shots 56 days apart. TCRbeta repertoire sequencing was used to assess the specificity and breadth of SARS-CoV-2-reactive T cell receptors after Ad26.COV2.S vaccination. A total of 32 samples were included in the TCR-sequenced set, comprising 19 Ad26.COV2.S vaccine recipients, 5 placebo recipients and 8 SARS-CoV-2 convalescent individuals. Trial participants were randomized into five groups of five, in which low-dose or high-dose Ad26.COV2.S was given once or twice, or placebo was given on both occasions. Blinding of investigators to trial group allocation was maintained during experiments and outcome assessment.

The treatment or condition label corresponds to: around 19 received Ad26.COV2.S at low or high dose, single or two shots; roughly 5 received placebo; per-sample allocation not given. For vaccine and placebo recipients, the sequenced repertoires came from samples collected on day 63 after the first injection. In Cohort 1b, fewer than 30 adults aged 18-55 years were enrolled at a single site in Boston, USA, between 29 July and 7 August 2020. Ad26.COV2.S consisted of a replication-incompetent adenovirus type 26 vector by which a prefusion-stabilized SARS-CoV-2 spike protein from the original Wuhan strain was expressed. The germline V gene specifies SGHRS as CDR1 and YFSETQ as CDR2. The CDR3 has 14 amino acids, counting the end cysteine and phenylalanine. The CDR3 DNA has 42 bases and is translated from base 1. V loses 2 bases at its end and J loses 6 bases; junction bases beyond the gene matches: 2.

Results the study describes overall, beyond this receptor: The study lacked the statistical power to compare responses across vaccine doses or regimens. It was noted by the authors that total T cell responses may have been underestimated by the TCR breadth and depth analyses. After vaccination, spike-specific CD8+ and CD4+ T cell responses were reported to show substantial breadth. Comparable non-spike TCR breadth was observed between vaccine and placebo recipients, consistent with only spike being contained in the vaccine. Spike-specific TCR breadth was higher in Ad26.COV2.S recipients than in placebo recipients (P = 0.0014).

TCRbeta CDR3 regions were sequenced with the immunoSEQ Assay. After extraction, genomic DNA underwent amplification by bias-controlled multiplex PCR, followed by high-throughput sequencing. Turning to the authors' computational methods: To quantify the absolute abundance of every unique TCRbeta CDR3 region, sequences were collapsed and filtered. T cell fraction was estimated by normalizing TCRbeta template counts to usable DNA, which was measured by amplifying reference genes present in all nucleated cells. Repertoire TCRs were annotated as SARS-CoV-2-specific by exact matching of V gene, CDR3 amino acid sequence and J gene to a known reactive TCR set. The reference SARS-CoV-2 TCR set was derived from MIRA and filtered for enrichment in COVID-19-positive ImmuneCODE repertoires, a step that removed public or cross-reactive TCRs. Using the MIRA antigens, annotated TCRs were further analysed by specific ORF or by position within an ORF. Breadth was defined as the number of annotated unique rearrangements divided by the total number of unique productive rearrangements, and depth was defined as the summed frequency of the annotated unique rearrangements. Two-sided Wilcoxon rank-sum tests were applied when comparing TCR breadth between groups. TCRdb mirrors the immuneACCESS table, restricted to in-frame sequences. Some clones are absent from its copies; in checked studies, under half trace to an unresolved V gene, and the reason for the others is unknown. V, J and clone size are those of that table, while D and trimming were read from the DNA. This sample holds fewer than 400,000 clones; about 90% were observed only once. The ten biggest clones cover 5.5% of the sample.

About this clone itself: No antigen is known for it. No quality values exist for individual bases; no much larger clone is one base distant.

This chain joins TRBV5-1 to TRBJ1-4; 9 of the junction bases match TRBD1. The TCR sequence derives from a person between 18 and 65 years old who received the Ad26.COV2.S COVID-19 vaccine or a placebo. This specimen consisted of peripheral blood, obtained in a trial of Ad26.COV2.S vaccine versus placebo. The nucleotide sequence is given as TGCGCCAGCAGCTTAAGGGACAGGGATGAAAAACTGTTTTTT. The resulting protein is CASSLRDRDEKLFF.